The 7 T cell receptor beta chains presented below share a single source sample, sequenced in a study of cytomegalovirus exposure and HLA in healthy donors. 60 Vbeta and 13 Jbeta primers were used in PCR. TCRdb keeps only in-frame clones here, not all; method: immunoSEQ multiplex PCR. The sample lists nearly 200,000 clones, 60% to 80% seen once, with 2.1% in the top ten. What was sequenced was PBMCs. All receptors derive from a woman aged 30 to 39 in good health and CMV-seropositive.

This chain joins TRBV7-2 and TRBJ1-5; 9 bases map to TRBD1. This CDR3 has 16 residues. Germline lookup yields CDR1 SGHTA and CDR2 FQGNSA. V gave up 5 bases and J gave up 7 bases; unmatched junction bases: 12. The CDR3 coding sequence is TGTGCCAGCAGCCCTCCCCTGACAGGGGGAAGGCAGCCCCAGCATTTT. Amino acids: CASSPPLTGGRQPQHF.

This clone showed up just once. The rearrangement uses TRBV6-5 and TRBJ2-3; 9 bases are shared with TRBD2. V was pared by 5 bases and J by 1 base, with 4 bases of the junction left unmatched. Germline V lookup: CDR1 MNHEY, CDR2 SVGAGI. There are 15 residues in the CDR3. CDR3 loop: CASSIGLARTDTQYF. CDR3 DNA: TGTGCCAGCAGTATTGGACTAGCGCGCACAGATACGCAGTATTTT.

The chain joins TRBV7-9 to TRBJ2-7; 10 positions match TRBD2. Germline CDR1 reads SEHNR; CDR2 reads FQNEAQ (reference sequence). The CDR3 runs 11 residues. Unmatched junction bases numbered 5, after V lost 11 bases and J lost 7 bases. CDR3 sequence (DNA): TGTGCCGCTAGCGGGAGTGGGGAGCAGTACTTC. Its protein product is CAASGSGEQYF.

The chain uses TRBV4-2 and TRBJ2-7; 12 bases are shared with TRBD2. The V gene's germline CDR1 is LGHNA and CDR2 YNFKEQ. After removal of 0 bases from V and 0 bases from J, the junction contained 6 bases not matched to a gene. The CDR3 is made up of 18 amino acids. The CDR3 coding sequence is TGTGCCAGCAGCCAAGATCGGACTAGCGGGATCCTCTCCTACGAGCAGTACTTC. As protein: CASSQDRTSGILSYEQYF.

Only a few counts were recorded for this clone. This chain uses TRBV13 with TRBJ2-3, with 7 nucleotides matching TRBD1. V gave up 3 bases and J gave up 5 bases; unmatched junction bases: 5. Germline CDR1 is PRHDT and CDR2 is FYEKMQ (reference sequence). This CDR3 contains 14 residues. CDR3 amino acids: CASSLRAGGDTQYF. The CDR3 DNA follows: TGTGCCAGCAGCTTGCGTGCAGGGGGAGATACGCAGTATTTT.

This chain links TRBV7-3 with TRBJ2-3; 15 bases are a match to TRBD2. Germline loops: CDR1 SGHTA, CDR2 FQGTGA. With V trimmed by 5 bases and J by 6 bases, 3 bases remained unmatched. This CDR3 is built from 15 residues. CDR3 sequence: CASSGGTSGGDTQYF. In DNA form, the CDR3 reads TGTGCCAGCAGCGGCGGGACTAGCGGGGGGGATACGCAGTATTTT. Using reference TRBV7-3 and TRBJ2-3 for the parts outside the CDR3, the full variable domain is GAGVSQTPSNKVTEKGKYVELRCDPISGHTALYWYRQSLGQGPEFLIYFQGTGAADDSGLPNDRFFAVRPEGSVSTLKIQRTERGDSAVYLCASSGGTSGGDTQYFGPGTRLTVL.

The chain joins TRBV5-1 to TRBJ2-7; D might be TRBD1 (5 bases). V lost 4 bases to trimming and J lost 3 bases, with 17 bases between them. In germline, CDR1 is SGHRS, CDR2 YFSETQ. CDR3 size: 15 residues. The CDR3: CASSHDSPSDYEQYF. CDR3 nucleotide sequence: TGCGCCAGCAGCCATGACAGCCCCTCGGACTACGAGCAGTACTTC.